The clone carrying this T cell receptor (beta chain) turned up a few times. This specimen comes from a study of T cells in Graves' hyperthyroidism and ophthalmopathy. Amplified regions were TCR beta CDR3 sequences from RNA transcripts. During a first-round RT-PCR of the TCR CDR3, the HTBI primer set was used. MiXCR, applied by TCRdb to the multiplex PCR reads, yields one record per CDR3 protein. The sample has a few hundred thousand distinct CDR3 sequences; 20% to 25% are singletons. In germline, CDR1 is MNHNS, CDR2 SASEGT. The CDR3 covers 12 residues. V lost 5 bases to trimming and J lost 8 bases; unmatched junction nucleotides: 5.

The gene calls are TRBV6-1 and TRBJ1-2; TRBD1 agrees at 7 bases. The source material was blood. The TCR comes from a woman aged 65 to 85 with Graves' ophthalmopathy. Here the CDR3 reads CASSRQGGGYTF. The CDR3 nucleotides read TGTGCCAGCAGTCGACAGGGTGGCGGCTACACCTTC.